This TCR beta chain comes out of a study of blood T cell repertoires in COVID-19. Per the original data handling: Quantification of nucleated cells was approximated via reference gene primer amplification. This table comes from immunoSEQ multiplex PCR, and its TCRdb copy is limited to in-frame clones, with some not included. V and J calls and clone size come straight from that table; D and trimming were deduced from the DNA. The sample records approximately 170,000 clones, less than 85% being singletons. Recovered Cohort 3 donors showed two negative PCRs, clearance, or symptom resolution. V lost 4 bases, J lost 5 bases, and 6 bases stayed unmatched. The CDR3 is made up of 16 amino acids. Germline lookup yields CDR1 SGHRS and CDR2 YFSETQ.

The J gene is TRBJ2-5, the V gene TRBV5-1; TRBD2 agrees at 15 bases. Material for sequencing was PBMCs or T cells enriched from blood (not recorded which). The receptor was isolated from a man aged 50-59 years who had recovered from COVID-19. As DNA, the CDR3 is TGCGCCAGCAGCCCCGGGACTAGCGGGGGGCTGGAGACCCAGTACTTC. It specifies CASSPGTSGGLETQYF.